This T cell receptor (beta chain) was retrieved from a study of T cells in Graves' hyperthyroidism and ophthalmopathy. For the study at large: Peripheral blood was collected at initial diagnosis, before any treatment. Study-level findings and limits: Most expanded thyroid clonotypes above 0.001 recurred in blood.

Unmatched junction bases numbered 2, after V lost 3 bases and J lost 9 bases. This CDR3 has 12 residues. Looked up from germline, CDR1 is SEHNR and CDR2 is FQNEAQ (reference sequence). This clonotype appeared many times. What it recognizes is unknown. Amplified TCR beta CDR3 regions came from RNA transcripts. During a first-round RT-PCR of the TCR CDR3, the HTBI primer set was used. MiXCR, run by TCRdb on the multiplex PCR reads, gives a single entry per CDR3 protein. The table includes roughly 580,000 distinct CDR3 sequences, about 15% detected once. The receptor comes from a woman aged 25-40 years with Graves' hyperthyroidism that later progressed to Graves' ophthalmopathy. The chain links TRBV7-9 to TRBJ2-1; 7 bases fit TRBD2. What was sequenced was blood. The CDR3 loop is CASSFSGGEQFF. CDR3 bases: TGTGCCAGCAGCTTTTCGGGGGGTGAGCAGTTCTTC.